This T cell receptor (beta chain) was obtained from a study of beta chain features in type 1 diabetes. Overall study: Patients were similar to healthy donors in age and gender (as well as in cell yields).

What was sequenced were expressed TCRB transcripts, since all of the isolated RNA had been reverse transcribed. TCRdb's copy holds only in-frame clones and misses some; the assay was immunoSEQ multiplex PCR. The table includes some 640,000 clones, more than 12% detected once. Worth noting for this clone: As yet, its antigen is unknown.

The CDR3 covers 16 residues. V was pared by 2 bases and J by 5 bases, with 18 bases between. Germline assignment: CDR1 MNHNS and CDR2 SASEGT. Each of the CD4+ naive, central memory, regulatory and stem cell-like memory populations was sorted via CD45RO/CCR7/CD25/CD127/CD95/CD27. Study results and limitations: A greater similarity of naive, central memory and Treg TCRB repertoires was seen among patients than among healthy donors. Moderate but significant shortening of TCRB CDR3s was recorded in all four CD4+ subsets from Type 1 diabetes patients.

The sequence derives from a man between 18 and 35 years old with type 1 diabetes. Sequenced: naive CD4+ T cells from blood. This sequence joins TRBV6-1 and TRBJ1-2; a possible D gene is TRBD1 (5 bases). The DNA for the CDR3 is TGTGCCAGCAGTGAATGGGGGGTGGACCTTGAGTATGGCTACACCTTC. Its protein product is CASSEWGVDLEYGYTF.